Following are 7 T cell receptor beta chains from one sample sequenced in a study of T cells in Graves' hyperthyroidism and ophthalmopathy (dated by TCRdb to the late 2010s). The library relied on multiplex PCR. Sequencing instrument: Illumina HiSeq 2000. The TCR beta CDR3 regions were amplified from the RNA transcripts. For the first round of RT-PCR on the TCR CDR3, the HTBI primer set was used together with the Qiagen OneStep RT-PCR kit. TCRdb handled the public reads itself, with Q25 trimming in fastp and clone calling in MiXCR, and kept productive beta chains. Records with the same CDR3 protein are collapsed into one entry carrying the most frequent genes and DNA. In this sample the table shows some 490,000 distinct CDR3 sequences, approximately 22% of which occur a single time. Approximately 49% of the sample belongs to the ten largest clones. Specimen: blood. These receptors were collected from a woman between 65 and 79 years old with Graves' ophthalmopathy.

Many counts were recorded for this clonotype. The chain carries TRBV2 and TRBJ2-3; TRBD1 aligns across 7 bases. Germline-derived CDR1 and CDR2 are SNHLY and FYNNEI. This CDR3 comprises 16 residues. Germline trimming cut 4 bases from V and 1 base from J; bases unmatched to any gene: 8. DNA for the CDR3: TGTGCCAGCAGTGCCATACAGGGGTGGGGCACAGATACGCAGTATTTT. It specifies CASSAIQGWGTDTQYF.

This clonotype was counted between two and nine times. This chain joins TRBV12-3 or TRBV12-4 and TRBJ2-2, with 14 bases lining up with TRBD2. The CDR3 sequence is 16 residues long. With 10 bases clipped from V and 4 bases from J, the junction kept 8 bases outside the gene matches. CDR3 bases: TGTGCCACCTCGTCGGGACTAGCGGGAGCCACCGGGGAGCTGTTTTTT. Protein: CATSSGLAGATGELFF.

This clonotype was seen a few times. The chain links TRBV3-1 to TRBJ2-1; a possible D gene is TRBD2 (7 bases). Trimming cost V 4 bases and J 10 bases, with 23 bases left between them. Germline CDR1 and CDR2: LGHDT and YNNKEL (reference sequence). This CDR3 is built from 16 residues. Here the CDR3 DNA reads TGTGCCAGCAGCCCCCGGGGGGCTAGCGGCCTTTTGGAGCAGTTCTTC. This sequence encodes CASSPRGASGLLEQFF.

This clonotype showed up many times. The V call is TRBV12-3 or TRBV12-4, the J call TRBJ1-2; TRBD1 matches 8 bases. This CDR3 is built from 15 residues. With 2 bases clipped from V and 3 bases from J, the junction kept 5 bases outside the gene matches. The CDR3 loop is CASSLTAGGHYGYTF. The CDR3 bases are TGTGCCAGCAGTTTAACGGCAGGGGGCCACTATGGCTACACCTTC.

This clonotype came up a few times. The chain carries TRBV20-1 and TRBJ2-2; possible D gene TRBD1, 8 bases. CDR1 is DFQATT, CDR2 SNEGSKA, per germline (reference sequence). The CDR3 has 18 residues. V lost 0 bases and J lost 3, with 20 bases in between. In DNA form, the CDR3 reads TGCAGTGCTAGAGATTCGGAACAGGGGGGGGTGGACACCGGGGAGCTGTTTTTT. Its protein product is CSARDSEQGGVDTGELFF.

This clonotype was seen ten or more times. V gene TRBV12-3 or TRBV12-4 combines with J gene TRBJ2-5; D gene unclear. The CDR3 length is 14 residues. Between the trimmed V and J ends, which lost 5 bases and 7 bases, there was a span of 17 bases. CDR3 nucleotide sequence: TGTGCCAGCAGTCCTCGCTTGACCGAACGGACCCAGTACTTC. Translated: CASSPRLTERTQYF.

In this sample, this clonotype turned up a few times. The V call is TRBV7-6, the J call TRBJ2-2, with D possibly called TRBD1 or TRBD2 (5 bases each). Germline lookup yields CDR1 SGHVS and CDR2 FNYEAQ. Trimming stripped 3 bases from V and 5 bases from J, with 16 bases between. The CDR3 runs 16 residues. The CDR3 region has the DNA TGTGCCAGCAGCTTGACCCAGGGACGAGTGACCGGGGAGCTGTTTTTT. Protein product: CASSLTQGRVTGELFF.